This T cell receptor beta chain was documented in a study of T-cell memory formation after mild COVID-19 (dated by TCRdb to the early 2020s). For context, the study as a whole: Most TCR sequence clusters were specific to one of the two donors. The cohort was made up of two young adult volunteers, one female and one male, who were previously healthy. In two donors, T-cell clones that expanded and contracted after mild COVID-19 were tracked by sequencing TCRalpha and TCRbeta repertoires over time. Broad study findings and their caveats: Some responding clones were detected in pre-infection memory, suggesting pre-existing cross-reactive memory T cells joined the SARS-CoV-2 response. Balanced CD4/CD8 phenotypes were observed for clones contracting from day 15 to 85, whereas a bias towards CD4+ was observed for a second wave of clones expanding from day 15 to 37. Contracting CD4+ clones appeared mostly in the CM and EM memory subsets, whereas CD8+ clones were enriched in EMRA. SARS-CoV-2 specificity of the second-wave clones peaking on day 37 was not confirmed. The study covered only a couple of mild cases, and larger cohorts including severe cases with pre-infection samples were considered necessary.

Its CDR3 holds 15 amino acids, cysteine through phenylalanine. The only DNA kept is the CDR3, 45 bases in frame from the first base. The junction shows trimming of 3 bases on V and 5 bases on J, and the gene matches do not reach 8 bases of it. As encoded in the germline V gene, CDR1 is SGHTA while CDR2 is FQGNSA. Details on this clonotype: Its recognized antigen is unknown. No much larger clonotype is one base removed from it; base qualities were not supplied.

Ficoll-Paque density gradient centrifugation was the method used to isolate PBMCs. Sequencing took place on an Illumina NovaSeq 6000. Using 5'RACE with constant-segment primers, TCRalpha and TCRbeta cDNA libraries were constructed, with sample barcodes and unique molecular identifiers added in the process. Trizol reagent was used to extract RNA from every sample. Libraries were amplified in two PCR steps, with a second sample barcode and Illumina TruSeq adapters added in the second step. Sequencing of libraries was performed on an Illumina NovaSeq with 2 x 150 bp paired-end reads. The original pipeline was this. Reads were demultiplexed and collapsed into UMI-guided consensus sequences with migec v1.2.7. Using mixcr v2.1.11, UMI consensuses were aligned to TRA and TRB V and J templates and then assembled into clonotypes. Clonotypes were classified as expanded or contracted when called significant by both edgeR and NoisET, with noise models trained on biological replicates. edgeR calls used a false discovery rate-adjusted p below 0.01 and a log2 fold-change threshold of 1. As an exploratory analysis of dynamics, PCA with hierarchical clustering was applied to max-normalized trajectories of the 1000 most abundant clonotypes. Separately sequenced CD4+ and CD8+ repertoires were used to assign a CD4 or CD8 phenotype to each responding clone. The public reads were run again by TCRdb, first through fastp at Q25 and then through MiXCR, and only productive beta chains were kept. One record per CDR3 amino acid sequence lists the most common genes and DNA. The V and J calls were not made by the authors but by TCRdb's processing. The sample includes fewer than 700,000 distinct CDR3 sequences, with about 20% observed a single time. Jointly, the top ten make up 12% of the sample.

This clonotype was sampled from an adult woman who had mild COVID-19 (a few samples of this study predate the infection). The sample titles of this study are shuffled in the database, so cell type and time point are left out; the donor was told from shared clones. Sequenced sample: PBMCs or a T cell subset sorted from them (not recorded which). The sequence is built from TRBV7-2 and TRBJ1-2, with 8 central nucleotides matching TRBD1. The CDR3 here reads CASSFGQGAVYGYTF. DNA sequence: TGTGCCAGCAGCTTTGGGCAGGGGGCCGTTTATGGCTACACCTTC. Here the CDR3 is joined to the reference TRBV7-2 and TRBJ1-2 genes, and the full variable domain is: GAGVSQSPSNKVTEKGKDVELRCDPISGHTALYWYRQSLGQGLEFLIYFQGNSAPDKSGLPSDRFSAERTGGSVSTLTIQRTQQEDSAVYLCASSFGQGAVYGYTFGSGTRLTVV.